This paragraph covers one T cell receptor beta chain sequence. Clones were sequenced by immunoSEQ multiplex PCR, and TCRdb holds only the in-frame ones, with some missing. Altogether over 85,000 clones are present, 85% to 95% being singletons, with the ten largest covering about 1.5%. The sample is drawn from a study of control samples from healthy donors and cancer patients. Germline CDR1 LNHDA, CDR2 SQIVND (reference sequence). J gave up 4 bases and V 3 bases, and 9 bases lay outside the gene matches. This CDR3 has 16 amino acids. This sequence joins TRBV19 and TRBJ2-3; TRBD1 matches 8 bases. The sample was blood. The clonotype comes from a woman aged 25-40 years in good health. CDR3 in amino acids: CASSISQGAGSDTQYF. For the CDR3, the DNA is TGTGCCAGTAGTATCTCTCAGGGGGCAGGCTCAGATACGCAGTATTTT. Combining the CDR3 with reference TRBV19 and TRBJ2-3 gives the whole variable domain DGGITQSPKYLFRKEGQNVTLSCEQNLNHDAMYWYRQDPGQGLRLIYYSQIVNDFQKGDIAEGYSVSREKKESFPLTVTSAQKNPTAFYLCASSISQGAGSDTQYFGPGTRLTVL.